What follows is one TCR beta chain and its context. The data stem from a study of blood T cell repertoires in COVID-19. Study context: The United States, Italy and Spain supplied acute and convalescent COVID-19 samples. From T cells, B-cell-depleted T cells, or PBMCs came the material, which was cDNA or gDNA.

The CDR3 spans 17 residues. Trimming at V came to 2 bases and at J to 5 bases, leaving 14 bases not matched to a gene. The germline gives CDR1 SEHNR, CDR2 FQNEAQ (reference sequence). Per the study methods: Estimates of nucleated cell counts were drawn from the amplification of reference gene primers. Using immunoSEQ multiplex PCR, the repertoire was profiled, and TCRdb retains in-frame clones only, with some absent. The V and J calls and clone size come from that table; D and trimming were worked out from the DNA. The repertoire consists of over 250,000 clones, with 70% to 90% occurring once and the leading ten covering 9.5% to 11%.

This clonotype was obtained from a woman aged 70-85 years with acute or convalescent COVID-19. The sequencing sample was made of peripheral blood. This chain connects TRBV7-9 to TRBJ2-5; 7 nucleotides line up with TRBD1. CDR3 loop: CASSLSPSTGQRETQYF. In DNA form, the CDR3 reads TGTGCCAGCAGCTTATCCCCTTCTACGGGACAGAGGGAGACCCAGTACTTC. The full variable domain, completed using reference TRBV7-9 and TRBJ2-5, is DTGVSQNPRHKITKRGQNVTFRCDPISEHNRLYWYRQTLGQGPEFLTYFQNEAQLEKSRLLSDRFSAERPKGSFSTLEIQRTEQGDSAMYLCASSLSPSTGQRETQYFGPGTRLLVL.